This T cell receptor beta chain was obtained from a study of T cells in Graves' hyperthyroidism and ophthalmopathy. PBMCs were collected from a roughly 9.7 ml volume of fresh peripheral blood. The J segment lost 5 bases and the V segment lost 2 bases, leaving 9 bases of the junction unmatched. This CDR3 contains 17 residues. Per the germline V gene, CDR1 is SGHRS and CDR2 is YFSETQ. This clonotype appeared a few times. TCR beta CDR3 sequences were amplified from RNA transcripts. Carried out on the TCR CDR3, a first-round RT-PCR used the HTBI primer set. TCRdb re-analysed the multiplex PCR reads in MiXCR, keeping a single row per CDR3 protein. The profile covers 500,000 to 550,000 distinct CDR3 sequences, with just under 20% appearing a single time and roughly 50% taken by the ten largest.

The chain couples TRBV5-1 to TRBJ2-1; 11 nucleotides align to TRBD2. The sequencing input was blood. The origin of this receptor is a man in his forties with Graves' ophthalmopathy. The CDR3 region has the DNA TGCGCCAGCAGCTTTCTTCCTAGCGGGGGGTCGAACAATGAGCAGTTCTTC. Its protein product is CASSFLPSGGSNNEQFF.